The clone carrying this T cell receptor (beta chain) appeared a few times. No antigen is known for it. This entry comes from a study of blood T cells in healthy people across ages. The CDR3 contains 16 residues. The germline CDR1 and CDR2 sequences are SGDLS and YYNGEE. The V segment lost 7 bases and the J segment 2 bases; nucleotides outside the gene matches: 13. Study-wide results and caveats: The recorded TCR beta diversity per million T cells decreased in a roughly linear manner with age.

Combining a sample-barcoded 5' primer with a J-beta primer mix, a second PCR ran for 7 to 11 cycles. A single record per CDR3 protein comes from TCRdb applying MiXCR to the 5' RACE reads. The data show some 760,000 distinct CDR3 sequences, more than 20% seen once. This same sample was also taken into another study, of T cells of mothers and their children. This second study notes: Nine systemically healthy Caucasian donors: three mothers, six children. Mother-child pairs who were related displayed a slightly higher overlap than unrelated pairs, a difference that was non-significant.

The material sequenced was blood. The chain recombines TRBV9 with TRBJ2-3; 7 positions match TRBD1. This receptor was identified in a boy aged 10-17 years in good health. The CDR3 loop is CASGRRQGALTDTQYF. The CDR3 nucleotides are TGTGCCAGCGGCCGACGACAGGGAGCCCTCACAGATACGCAGTATTTT.